A selection of T cell receptor beta chains follows, all from one sample in a study of chemoradiotherapy in HPV16-positive cancers. Sequencing was performed with immunoSEQ multiplex PCR; in TCRdb, only in-frame clones are kept and a portion is missing. The sample yields 3,000 to 4,000 clones, roughly 77% seen once. This material was acquired from a patient who underwent chemoradiotherapy. These receptors were taken from a human donor with HPV-associated anogenital cancer. CDR3s include the opening cysteine and the closing phenylalanine or tryptophan. The order of the fields is clone size, D gene, J gene, V gene, CDR3 DNA, CDR3 protein. The D gene is left open where the match is weak. Clone size is stated in some rows and not others, as once, few, many or a class when expanded.

>NA|NA|TRBJ2-7|TRBV2
TGTGCCAGCAGTGAAAAGGGCGGGGACTTCTACGAGCAGTACTTC
CASSEKGGDFYEQYF
>NA|TRBD2|TRBJ2-1|TRBV9
TGTGCCAGCAGCACCAGCGGGGGGGTCTCCTACAATGAGCAGTTCTTC
CASSTSGGVSYNEQFF
>NA|NA|TRBJ2-5|TRBV5-4
TGTGCCAGCAGCTTGAACAGCCAAGAGACCCAGTACTTC
CASSLNSQETQYF
>NA|NA|TRBJ2-2|TRBV9
TGTGCCAGCAGCGTAGCTACCTGGGGAACCGGGGAGCTGTTTTTT
CASSVATWGTGELFF
>NA|NA|TRBJ2-5|TRBV6-1
TGTGCCAGCACCCCTAGTGGGAAAAAAGAGACCCAGTACTTC
CASTPSGKKETQYF
>NA|NA|TRBJ1-2|TRBV7-9
TGTGCCAGCAGCTTAGGTAACCCCTTGACTGGTGGCTACACCTTC
CASSLGNPLTGGYTF
>NA|NA|TRBJ2-1|TRBV6-5
TGTGCCAGCAAGCTGTCCAGCTCCTACAATGAGCAGTTCTTC
CASKLSSSYNEQFF
>NA|NA|TRBJ1-2|TRBV4-3
TGCGCCAGCAGCCAAGAAGACAGTATCGACTACACCTTC
CASSQEDSIDYTF
>NA|TRBD1|TRBJ2-1|TRBV10-3
TGTGCCTGTGGGACAGAAGACTACAATGAGCAGTTCTTC
CACGTEDYNEQFF
>NA|NA|TRBJ1-1|TRBV5-1
TGCGCCAGCAGCCTAAACGGAGACGCTAAAGCTTTCTTT
CASSLNGDAKAFF
>once|TRBD1|TRBJ1-1|TRBV29-1
TGCAGCATCGGCAGGGGGCTCGTCACTGAAGCTTTCTTT
CSIGRGLVTEAFF
>NA|TRBD1|TRBJ1-1|TRBV19
TGTGCCAGTAGTATGGGACAGGGCCGAACTGAAGCTTTCTTT
CASSMGQGRTEAFF
>NA|NA|TRBJ2-1|TRBV5-1
TGCGCCAGCAGCCAAACCTACGCGGAGCAGTTCTTC
CASSQTYAEQFF
>NA|NA|TRBJ2-2|TRBV27
TGTGCCAGCAGGAAAATGGCGGGCACCGGGGAGCTGTTTTTT
CASRKMAGTGELFF
>NA|NA|TRBJ2-1|TRBV30
TGTGCCTGGAGTACCGGCCTAGGGGCCAACAAACTCCCCTACAATGAGCAGTTCTTC
CAWSTGLGANKLPYNEQFF
>NA|NA|TRBJ2-1|TRBV6-5
TGTGCCAGCAGTTACGTGGGGGGGGCGAACTACAATGAGCAGTTCTTC
CASSYVGGANYNEQFF
>NA|NA|TRBJ1-2|TRBV5-4
TGTGCCAGTAGCTTGGCCGGCGGGTTTGGCTACACCTTC
CASSLAGGFGYTF
>NA|TRBD2|TRBJ2-5|TRBV9
TGTGCCAGCAGCGCCCGCCCGGTTGGCGGGGGGGCCTTAGAGACCCAGTACTTC
CASSARPVGGGALETQYF
>NA|NA|TRBJ2-3|TRBV6-5
TGTGCCAGCAGTTACCAGGGGTCCTCAGATACGCAGTATTTT
CASSYQGSSDTQYF
>NA|TRBD1|TRBJ2-2|TRBV7-2
TGTGCCAGCAGCTTACAGGGGGCTAGCGGGGAGCTGTTTTTT
CASSLQGASGELFF
>NA|TRBD1|TRBJ1-1|TRBV9
TGTGCCAGCAGCTTGGGACAGGGACACACTGAAGCTTTCTTT
CASSLGQGHTEAFF
>NA|NA|TRBJ2-7|TRBV6-1
TGTGCCAGCAGTCTTCAGACAGGTTGGGAGCAGTACTTC
CASSLQTGWEQYF
>once|NA|TRBJ1-1|TRBV6-5
TGTGCCAGCAGTCTAACAACCCACACTGAAGCTTTCTTT
CASSLTTHTEAFF
>once|TRBD1|TRBJ2-5|TRBV2
TGTGCCAGCATTCGGGACAGGGGAAAAGAGACCCAGTACTTC
CASIRDRGKETQYF
>NA|NA|TRBJ2-1|TRBV4-3
TGCGCCAGCAGCCAAGAATCGGGCCGGGAGCAGTTCTTC
CASSQESGREQFF
>once|NA|TRBJ2-2|TRBV5-1
TGCGCCAGCAGCTTGTTAATAGCGCGGGATGGGGAGCTGTTTTTT
CASSLLIARDGELFF
>NA|NA|TRBJ2-1|TRBV7-2
TGTGCCAGCAGCTTAGGTGGGGGTGGGCAGTTCTTC
CASSLGGGGQFF
>NA|NA|TRBJ2-5|TRBV25-1
TGTGCCAGCAGTGCACGGATGAGAGAGACCCAGTACTTC
CASSARMRETQYF
>NA|TRBD1|TRBJ1-3|TRBV11-2
TGTGCCAGCAGCTCCGACCGGGACAGGGAGAACACCATATATTTT
CASSSDRDRENTIYF
>few|TRBD1|TRBJ1-1|TRBV29-1
TGCAGCGTTGAAGGACAGGGAAGTACTGAAGCTTTCTTT
CSVEGQGSTEAFF
>NA|NA|TRBJ2-7|TRBV1
TGCACCAGCAGCCAGCGGGACGGACCCTTCTACGAGCAGTACTTC
CTSSQRDGPFYEQYF
>few|TRBD1|TRBJ1-4|TRBV6-6
TGTGCCAGCAGTTACGTTCCAGGGGGCGGGGAAAAACTGTTTTTT
CASSYVPGGGEKLFF
>few|NA|TRBJ1-2|TRBV30
TGTGCCTGGGCACCGACAGCAGTCTATGGCTACACCTTC
CAWAPTAVYGYTF
>NA|TRBD1|TRBJ2-7|TRBV6-6
TGTGCCAGCAGTCCTTCCCCGGGACAGGGGACCTACGAGCAGTACTTC
CASSPSPGQGTYEQYF
>NA|NA|TRBJ1-2|TRBV19
TGTGCCAGTAGTACCGTTTCGGATCAGGGGTATGGCTACACCTTC
CASSTVSDQGYGYTF
>NA|NA|TRBJ2-1|TRBV5-1
TGCGCCAGCAGTGGCCCCCCGGGGCAGGGGGGCAATGAGCAGTTCTTC
CASSGPPGQGGNEQFF
>NA|NA|TRBJ1-6|TRBV4-1
TGCGCCAGCAGCCTAACGGGGGACCGGCCGGGGAATTCACCCCTCCACTTT
CASSLTGDRPGNSPLHF
>few|NA|TRBJ1-1|TRBV6-5
TGTGCCAGCAGTTACAGGGTGGGCAGGGTGAACACTGAAGCTTTCTTT
CASSYRVGRVNTEAFF
>few|NA|TRBJ1-5|TRBV19
TGTGCCAGTAGAACGGGACATTTAAGTCAGCCCCAGCATTTT
CASRTGHLSQPQHF
>NA|TRBD1|TRBJ1-1|TRBV18
TGTGCCAGCTCACCGGGACAGGGCACAATAGGAGCTTTCTTT
CASSPGQGTIGAFF
>NA|NA|TRBJ1-2|TRBV6-5
TGTGCCAGCAGTTCCAACCGGGGGGGCGGCTACACCTTC
CASSSNRGGGYTF
>few|TRBD1|TRBJ2-5|TRBV27
TGTGCCAGCAGTTCCCGGGACAGGGCCACAGAGACCCAGTACTTC
CASSSRDRATETQYF
>NA|NA|TRBJ2-3|TRBV9
TGTGCCAGCAGCGTAGAGGGGAGCACAGATACGCAGTATTTT
CASSVEGSTDTQYF
>NA|NA|TRBJ1-1|TRBV29-1
TGCAGCGGAGGGACCCAACACACTGAAGCTTTCTTT
CSGGTQHTEAFF
>NA|NA|TRBJ2-2|TRBV7-3
TGTGCCAGCAGCTTGGACACATACACCGGGGAGCTGTTTTTT
CASSLDTYTGELFF
>NA|NA|TRBJ2-6|TRBV5-6
TGTGCCAGCAGCTTGGTTGCTGGGGCCAACGTCCTGACTTTC
CASSLVAGANVLTF
>NA|TRBD1|TRBJ1-2|TRBV28
TGTGCCAGCAGTCCCTTCGGACAGGGGAGAGGTGGCTACACCTTC
CASSPFGQGRGGYTF
>NA|NA|TRBJ1-3|TRBV2
TGTGCCAGCAGGAGGGTTGAGGCTGGAAACACCATATATTTT
CASRRVEAGNTIYF
>NA|NA|TRBJ2-2|TRBV7-9
TGTGCCAGCAGCTTCGGGGGACTTACCACGACCGGGGAGCTGTTTTTT
CASSFGGLTTTGELFF
>few|NA|TRBJ1-1|TRBV11-1
TGTGCCAGCAGCTTTCGGTGGAATGGAGCTGAAGCTTTCTTT
CASSFRWNGAEAFF
>NA|NA|TRBJ1-5|TRBV27
TGTGCCAGCAGCGCTGGTTGGAGCAATCAGCCCCAGCATTTT
CASSAGWSNQPQHF
>few|NA|TRBJ1-6|TRBV19
TGTGCCAGTAGTATAGGGCAGGGAGCAGCACCCCTCCACTTT
CASSIGQGAAPLHF
>NA|NA|TRBJ1-1|TRBV11-2
TGTGCCAGCAGCTTAGGGGTCCAGGGGAGGAAAGGCACTGAAGCTTTCTTT
CASSLGVQGRKGTEAFF
>NA|NA|TRBJ2-5|TRBV7-2
TGTGCCAGCAGCTTATCGGCCCTTAGACAAGAGACCCAGTACTTC
CASSLSALRQETQYF
>NA|NA|TRBJ2-7|TRBV7-9
TGTGCCAGCAGCCCAGGGACCGACTACGAGCAGTACTTC
CASSPGTDYEQYF
>once|NA|TRBJ2-1|TRBV9
TGTGCCAGCAGCCTTTACGGGATAGTATACAATGAGCAGTTCTTC
CASSLYGIVYNEQFF
>NA|NA|TRBJ1-4|TRBV2
TGTGCCACACTCCGGGAATATTTTGAAAAACTGTTTTTT
CATLREYFEKLFF